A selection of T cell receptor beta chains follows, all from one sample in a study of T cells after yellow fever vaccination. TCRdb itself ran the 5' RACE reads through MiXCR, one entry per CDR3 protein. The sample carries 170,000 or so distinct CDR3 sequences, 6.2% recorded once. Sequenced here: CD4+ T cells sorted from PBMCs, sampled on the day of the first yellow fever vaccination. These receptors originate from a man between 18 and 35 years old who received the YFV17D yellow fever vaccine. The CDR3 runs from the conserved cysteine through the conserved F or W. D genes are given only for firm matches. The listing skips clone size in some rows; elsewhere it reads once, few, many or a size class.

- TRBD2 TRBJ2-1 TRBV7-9 TGTGCCACACCCGGGGGGGACAATGAGCAGTTCTTC CATPGGDNEQFF
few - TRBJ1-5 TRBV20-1 TGCAGTGCTATGGCGGGAACTCAGGGCAATCAGCCCCAGCATTTT CSAMAGTQGNQPQHF
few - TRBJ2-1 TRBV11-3 TGTGCCAGCGGGGGGCCCTACAATGAGCAGTTCTTC CASGGPYNEQFF
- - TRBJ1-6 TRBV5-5 TGTGCCAGCAGCAGTGGACGGATCTATAATTCACCCCTCCACTTT CASSSGRIYNSPLHF
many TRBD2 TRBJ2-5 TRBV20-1 TGCAGTGCGCGAAGACTAGCGGGGGACCAAGAGACCCAGTACTTC CSARRLAGDQETQYF
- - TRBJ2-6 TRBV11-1 TGTGCCAGCAGCTCCGCCCTGGGGCGCACGGTGCCTGGGGCCAACGTCCTGACTTTC CASSSALGRTVPGANVLTF
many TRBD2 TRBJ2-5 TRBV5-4 TGTGCCAGCAGCTCCGGGACTAGCGGCGGGGAGACCCAGTACTTC CASSSGTSGGETQYF
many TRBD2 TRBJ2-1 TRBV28 TGTGCCAGCGGTAGCGGGGGGGTATGGGAGCAGTTCTTC CASGSGGVWEQFF
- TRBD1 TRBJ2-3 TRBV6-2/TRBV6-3 TGTGCCAGCAGTTACTACCAGGGGGCCTGGTCAGATACGCAGTATTTT CASSYYQGAWSDTQYF
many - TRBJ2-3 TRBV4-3 TGCGCCAGCAGCCATGGCGCCCTAGGTTCTAGCACAGATACGCAGTATTTT CASSHGALGSSTDTQYF
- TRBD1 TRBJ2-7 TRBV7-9 TGTGCCAGCAGTTGGGGACAGAGAGCCTACGAGCAGTACTTC CASSWGQRAYEQYF
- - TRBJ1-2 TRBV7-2 TGTGCCAGCAGCTCCCCCGGACGGAACTATGGCTACACCTTC CASSSPGRNYGYTF
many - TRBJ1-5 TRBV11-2 TGTGCCAGCAGCTTAAGCGCGACCTTGCCCCAGCATTTT CASSLSATLPQHF
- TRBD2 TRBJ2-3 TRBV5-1 TGCGCCAGCAGCTTCGGTCTAGCGGACACAGATACGCAGTATTTT CASSFGLADTDTQYF
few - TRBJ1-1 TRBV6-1 TGTGCCAGCACCAGGCTCCGCCTGGGGGACACTGAAGCTTTCTTT CASTRLRLGDTEAFF
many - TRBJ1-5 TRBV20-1 TGCAGTGCTAGAGATCTTGACCATCAGCCCCAGCATTTT CSARDLDHQPQHF
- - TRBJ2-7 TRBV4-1 TGCGCCAGCAGCCAAGAGCGGGGACAGCGTCCCTACGAGCAGTACTTC CASSQERGQRPYEQYF
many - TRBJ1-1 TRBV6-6 TGTGCCAGCAGTTATACAGGGGAAGCTTTCTTT CASSYTGEAFF
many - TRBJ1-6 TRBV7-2 TGTGCCAGCAGCTTCCAGGGGAATTCACCCCTCCACTTT CASSFQGNSPLHF
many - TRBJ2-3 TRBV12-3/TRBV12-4 TGTGCCAGCAGGACGTGGGATACGCAGTATTTT CASRTWDTQYF
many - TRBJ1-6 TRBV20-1 TGCAGTGCTAGAGACCCGCGTGCCCTCCACTTT CSARDPRALHF
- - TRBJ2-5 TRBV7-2 TGTGCCAGCAGTTATCAAGGGGGGGGGCAAGAGACCCAGTACTTC CASSYQGGGQETQYF
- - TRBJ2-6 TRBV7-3 TGTGCCAGCGGTTCGCCCGGTGGGGCCAACGTCCTGACTTTC CASGSPGGANVLTF
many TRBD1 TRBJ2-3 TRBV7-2 TGTGCCAGCAGCTTCGGGACAGGTGGCACGCAGTATTTT CASSFGTGGTQYF
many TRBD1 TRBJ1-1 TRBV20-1 TGCAGTGCTAATAACCCACAGGGGGCACGCGGGACTGAAGCTTTCTTT CSANNPQGARGTEAFF
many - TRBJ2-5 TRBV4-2 TGTGCCAGCAGCCAAGAGGGGGCGGGTCCTCTCAAAGAGACCCAGTACTTC CASSQEGAGPLKETQYF
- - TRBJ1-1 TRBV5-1 TGCGCCAGCAAAGGGGGATCCTACCTGGGGAACACTGAAGCTTTCTTT CASKGGSYLGNTEAFF
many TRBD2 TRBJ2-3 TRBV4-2 TGTGCCAGCAGCCCGACTAGCGGGTCCTACACAGATACGCAGTATTTT CASSPTSGSYTDTQYF
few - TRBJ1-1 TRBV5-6 TGTGCCAGCAGCTTGCCCTCATGGCGAGCCGCCGGGGCTTTCTTT CASSLPSWRAAGAFF
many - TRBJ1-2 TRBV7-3 TGTGCCAGCAGCTTCGGGGCAGCACCTAACTATGGCTACACCTTC CASSFGAAPNYGYTF
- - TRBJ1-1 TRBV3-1 TGTGCCAGCAGCCATACGGGGGAGGGGACTGAAGCTTTCTTT CASSHTGEGTEAFF
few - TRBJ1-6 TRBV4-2 TGTGCCAGCAGCCAAGGTACCTATAGATCGAATTCACCCCTCCACTTT CASSQGTYRSNSPLHF
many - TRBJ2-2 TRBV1 TGCACTAAACAATACACCGGGGAGCTGTTTTTT CTKQYTGELFF
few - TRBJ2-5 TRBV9 TGTGCCAGCAGCGCCGTAAACAGGGAAGAGACCCAGTACTTC CASSAVNREETQYF
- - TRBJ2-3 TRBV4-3 TGCGCCAGCAGCCAAGAGTCGGCAGATACGCAGTATTTT CASSQESADTQYF
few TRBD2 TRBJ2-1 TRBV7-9 TGTGCCAGCAGCAAAACGGCTAGCGGTGGGCCCCTGAATGAGCAGTTCTTC CASSKTASGGPLNEQFF
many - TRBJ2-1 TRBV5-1 TGCGCCAGCAGCTTCCCATCAGGAGCCACCTACAATGAGCAGTTCTTC CASSFPSGATYNEQFF
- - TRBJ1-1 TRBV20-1 TGCAGTGCTATTCGGTTGAACACTGAAGCTTTCTTT CSAIRLNTEAFF
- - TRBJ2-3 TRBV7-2 TGTGCCAGCAGCTTAATGGGGACCGCGGGCACAGATACGCAGTATTTT CASSLMGTAGTDTQYF
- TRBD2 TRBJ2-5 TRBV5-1 TGCGCCAGCAGCTTGTGGGGAACTAGCGGGAAAGAGACCCAGTACTTC CASSLWGTSGKETQYF
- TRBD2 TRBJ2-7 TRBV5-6 TGTGCCAGCAGCTTGGAGCGGGGGATAACCTACGAGCAGTACTTC CASSLERGITYEQYF
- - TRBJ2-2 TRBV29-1 TGTTGGGGACATTCGAACACCGGGGAGCTGTTTTTT CWGHSNTGELFF
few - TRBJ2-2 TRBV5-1 TGCGCCAGCAGCTTGGAAGGGTTCACCGGGGAGCTGTTTTTT CASSLEGFTGELFF
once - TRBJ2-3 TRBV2 TGTGCCTTCAGCATCCCCCAGGGAGTACGGATTCGGGATACGCAGTATTTT CAFSIPQGVRIRDTQYF
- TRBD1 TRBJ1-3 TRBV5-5 TGTGCCAGCAGCGGACGGACAGGGGCAGGAAACACCATATATTTT CASSGRTGAGNTIYF
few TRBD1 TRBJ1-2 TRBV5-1 TGCGCCAGCAGTTCCGATCCGCGACAGGGGGTATCTAACTATGGCTACACCTTC CASSSDPRQGVSNYGYTF
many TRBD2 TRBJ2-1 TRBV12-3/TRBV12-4 TGTGCCAGCAGCCCCTTTAGCGGGGGGGCCTACAATGAGCAGTTCTTC CASSPFSGGAYNEQFF
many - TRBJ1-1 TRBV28 TGTGCCAGCACTGGGACGGTTGGTGGGGACACTGAAGCTTTCTTT CASTGTVGGDTEAFF